These T cell receptor beta chains were read from a single sample in a study of blood T cell repertoires in COVID-19. Profiled with immunoSEQ multiplex PCR; TCRdb holds only in-frame clones, not every one. The repertoire holds about 410,000 clones, with around 86% as singletons. The sample taken for sequencing was peripheral blood. These receptor sequences come from a woman aged 25 to 39 with active or convalescent COVID-19. Both conserved end residues are part of each CDR3. The D gene is left open where the match is weak. The size field is filled for only some rows; it gives once, few, many or a size class.

d_call	j_call	clone_size	v_call	cdr3_nt	cdr3_aa
TRBD1	TRBJ1-1	few	TRBV6-6	TGTGCCAGCAGTTTCTCCGGACAGGGGATAACTGAAGCTTTCTTT	CASSFSGQGITEAFF
TRBD1	TRBJ1-2	.	TRBV6-6	TGTGCCAGCAGTTACTCCCCGACAGGGGTGGGCTACACCTTC	CASSYSPTGVGYTF
.	TRBJ2-7	.	TRBV5-6	TGTGCCAGCAGCTTCTTCGACAGCTCCTACGAGCAGTACTTC	CASSFFDSSYEQYF
.	TRBJ1-3	.	TRBV5-1	TGCGCCAGCAGCTCCCCGGGAAACACCATATATTTT	CASSSPGNTIYF
.	TRBJ2-3	.	TRBV2	TGTGCCAGCAGTGAGTTGACTAGTTTAAAGGATACGCAGTATTTT	CASSELTSLKDTQYF
.	TRBJ1-4	.	TRBV4-1	TGCGCCAGCAGCCAAGAAAAAACCGGACAAATCGTTTACGAAAAACTGTTTTTT	CASSQEKTGQIVYEKLFF
.	TRBJ2-7	.	TRBV29-1	TGCAGCGTTGTACGGGACACGGGGTACGAGCAGTACTTC	CSVVRDTGYEQYF
TRBD1	TRBJ2-1	.	TRBV7-7	TGTGCCAGCAGCTTAGACAGGGGCAATGAGCAGTTCTTC	CASSLDRGNEQFF
TRBD1	TRBJ1-5	.	TRBV6-5	TGTGCCAGCAGCCAGAGGGGGCTACGACAGCCCCAGCATTTT	CASSQRGLRQPQHF
.	TRBJ1-1	.	TRBV5-1	TGCGCCAGCAGCCAACAGGGAGGGGGCACTGAAGCTTTCTTT	CASSQQGGGTEAFF
.	TRBJ1-1	.	TRBV3-1/TRBV3-2	TGTGCCAGCAGCCAAGCCGGGGTCACTGAAGCTTTCTTT	CASSQAGVTEAFF
.	TRBJ1-4	.	TRBV11-2	TGTGCCAGCAGCTTATCATCCGGGTATAATGAAAAACTGTTTTTT	CASSLSSGYNEKLFF
.	TRBJ2-1	.	TRBV11-3	TGTGCCAGCAGCTCCGGGACTGGCTCCTACAATGAGCAGTTCTTC	CASSSGTGSYNEQFF
.	TRBJ1-1	once	TRBV5-5	TGTGCCAGCAGCTTGGTGAGCTCGGTGCGGGTGGACACTGAAGCTTTCTTT	CASSLVSSVRVDTEAFF
.	TRBJ1-6	few	TRBV5-5	TGTGCCAGCAGCTTGGTCATTGATTCACCCCTCCACTTT	CASSLVIDSPLHF
TRBD2	TRBJ2-3	once	TRBV19	TGTGCCACCGAAGACAGCGGGGCTACAGATACGCAGTATTTT	CATEDSGATDTQYF
.	TRBJ2-7	.	TRBV5-6	TGTGCCAGCAGCCAACAGGGCTACGAGCAGTACTTC	CASSQQGYEQYF
.	TRBJ2-3	.	TRBV10-2	TGCGCCAGCAGTGAGTTCGTTGTTTCAGGCACAGATACGCAGTATTTT	CASSEFVVSGTDTQYF
TRBD1	TRBJ2-1	.	TRBV5-1	TGCGCCAGCAGCTTGCAGCCGGGACAGGGGGCCAATGAGCAGTTCTTC	CASSLQPGQGANEQFF
.	TRBJ2-6	.	TRBV27	TGTGCCAGCAGTTCCAGTGTCTCTGGGGCCAACGTCCTGACTTTC	CASSSSVSGANVLTF
.	TRBJ2-5	.	TRBV30	TGTGCCTTGATGCAGGGTTTGCAGACCCAGTACTTC	CALMQGLQTQYF
.	TRBJ1-4	.	TRBV3-1/TRBV3-2	TGTGCCAGCAGCCAAGATGCAGGGGATAATGAAAAACTGTTTTTT	CASSQDAGDNEKLFF
.	TRBJ1-4	.	TRBV25-1	TGTGCCAGCAGTGCCGGACAGTCTGGGGAAAAACTGTTTTTT	CASSAGQSGEKLFF
.	TRBJ1-5	.	TRBV19	TGTGCCAGTAACTGGAAACAGGATAGCAATCAGCCCCAGCATTTT	CASNWKQDSNQPQHF